This T cell receptor (beta chain) was identified in a study of monozygotic twins with inflammatory bowel disease. Investigators made cDNA in eight separate reactions per sample. With the 5' RACE reads reprocessed, TCRdb shows one record per CDR3 protein and no DNA. This table lists 350,000 to 400,000 distinct CDR3 sequences. The germline CDR1 and CDR2 sequences are MNHEY and SMNVEV (reference sequence). The CDR3 spans 15 residues. The sequence was obtained from a human donor with ulcerative colitis or Crohn's disease, or a healthy co-twin of an affected twin (not recorded which). The chain combines TRBV27 with TRBJ1-6; TCRdb designates TRBD1, a call that cannot be tested without DNA. The source material was blood. The CDR3 spells CASSPRTANNSPLHF.